This passage covers 19 T cell receptor beta chains from one sample sequenced in a study of T-cell memory formation after mild COVID-19. Each CDR3 protein is one row after TCRdb ran MiXCR on the 5' RACE reads. In the table there are tens of thousands of distinct CDR3 sequences, roughly an eighth of which are singletons. Sequencing input: PBMCs or a T cell subset sorted from them (not recorded which). All receptors derive from a man between 18 and 29 years old who had mild COVID-19 (a few samples of this study predate the infection). Cell type and time point are not known.

In its sample, this clonotype was seen many times. The CDR3 DNA is TGTGCCAGCAGCTTGGAGTACGGTTCACCCCTCCACTTT. It specifies CASSLEYGSPLHF. V and J are TRBV5-5 and TRBJ1-6; D is unclear. Germline V gives CDR1 SGHKS, CDR2 YYEKEE (reference sequence). The CDR3 is 13 amino acids. V was pared by 0 bases and J by 9 bases, with 7 bases between.

This clonotype showed up many times. V gene TRBV30 combines with J gene TRBJ1-4; D remains ambiguous. The CDR3 extends over 13 amino acids. V gave up 1 base and J gave up 5 bases, with 8 bases separating them. Germline V gene lookup returns CDR1 GTSNPN and CDR2 SVGIG (reference sequence). For the CDR3, the DNA is TGTGCCTGGAGTGGGGCAGAGAATGAAAAACTGTTTTTT. This codes for CAWSGAENEKLFF. The complete variable domain, with remaining parts taken from reference TRBV30 and TRBJ1-4, reads SQTIHQWPATLVQPVGSPLSLECTVEGTSNPNLYWYRQAAGRGLQLLFYSVGIGQISSEVPQNLSASRPQDRQFILSSKKLLLSDSGFYLCAWSGAENEKLFFGSGTQLSVL.

This clonotype was counted ten times or more. The CDR3 DNA is TGTGCCAGCAGCTTAGTACGGGGGGGCACAGATACGCAGTATTTT. Amino acid sequence: CASSLVRGGTDTQYF. The chain couples TRBV7-2 to TRBJ2-3; 7 nucleotides match TRBD2. Unmatched junction bases numbered 2, after V lost 1 base and J lost 1 base. The CDR3 covers 15 residues. Germline lookup yields CDR1 SGHTA and CDR2 FQGNSA.

This clonotype turned up a few times. The chain couples TRBV6-4 to TRBJ2-1; D possibly corresponds to TRBD2 (7 bases). This CDR3 is 14 amino acids long. Germline assignment: CDR1 MRHNA and CDR2 SNTAGT. Trimming left V 6 bases short and J 8 bases short, with 17 bases between. The CDR3 region has the DNA TGTGCCAGCAGCTCGGCGGGGGAGGGGGATGAGCAGTTCTTC. Translating it yields CASSSAGEGDEQFF.

CDR3 protein: CASSYSGTSGFNEQFF. The CDR3 DNA reads TGTGCCAGCAGTTACTCGGGGACTAGCGGTTTCAATGAGCAGTTCTTC. The chain recombines TRBV6-5 with TRBJ2-1, with 11 bases matching TRBD2. Germline loops: CDR1 MNHEY, CDR2 SVGAGI. The CDR3 is made up of 16 amino acids. V shed 0 bases and J 6 bases; nucleotides not matched to a gene: 4.

The rearrangement joins TRBV12-3 or TRBV12-4 to TRBJ1-2; TRBD1 matches 9 bases. V lost 6 bases to trimming and J lost 4 bases; unmatched junction nucleotides: 6. The length of the CDR3 is 14 residues. The CDR3 reads CASSPDRGSYGYTF. The CDR3 DNA follows: TGTGCCAGCAGCCCGGACAGGGGAAGCTATGGCTACACCTTC.

The chain carries TRBV6-2 or TRBV6-3 and TRBJ2-5; D gene uncertain. CDR1 is MNHEY, CDR2 SVGEGT, per germline. V lost 5 bases and J 4 bases, leaving 20 bases between the germline ends. The CDR3 is made up of 16 amino acids. The DNA for the CDR3 is TGTGCCAGCAGTGACCCTGAAGAATTAGTGAGAGAGACCCAGTACTTC. This encodes CASSDPEELVRETQYF.

The chain carries TRBV9 and TRBJ2-2; TRBD2 matches at 7 bases. Germline assignment: CDR1 SGDLS and CDR2 YYNGEE. The CDR3 runs to 18 residues. J was trimmed by 2 bases and V by 0 bases; bases with no gene match: 10. The CDR3 spells CASSVARAGRLNTGELFF. The CDR3 nucleotides read TGTGCCAGCAGCGTAGCCCGAGCGGGACGCCTAAACACCGGGGAGCTGTTTTTT.

This clonotype came up many times. The V call is TRBV6-2 or TRBV6-3, the J call TRBJ2-7; D might be TRBD1 (6 bases). CDR3 size: 13 residues. The V gene's germline CDR1 is MNHEY and CDR2 SVGEGT. V gave up 6 bases and J gave up 0 bases, with 9 bases separating them. The CDR3 is CASSGQSSYEQYV. The CDR3 DNA reads as TGTGCCAGCAGCGGACAGAGCTCCTACGAGCAGTACGTC.

This clonotype was detected many times. This sequence joins TRBV5-1 and TRBJ2-1; 11 bases are a match to TRBD2. CDR3 length: 17 residues. J gave up 4 bases and V 6 bases, and 12 bases lay outside the gene matches. The germline V gene encodes CDR1 SGHRS and CDR2 YFSETQ. Here the CDR3 reads CASTLGPGTSGYNEQFF. Written as DNA, the CDR3 is TGCGCCAGCACCCTTGGGCCCGGGACTAGCGGATACAATGAGCAGTTCTTC. The variable domain in full, with the rest retrieved from reference TRBV5-1 and TRBJ2-1, is KAGVTQTPRYLIKTRGQQVTLSCSPISGHRSVSWYQQTPGQGLQFLFEYFSETQRNKGNFPGRFSGRQFSNSRSEMNVSTLELGDSALYLCASTLGPGTSGYNEQFFGPGTRLTVL.

This clonotype showed up just a few times. The chain employs TRBV28 and TRBJ2-5, with D tentatively TRBD1 (5 bases). Germline assignment: CDR1 MDHEN and CDR2 SYDVKM. The CDR3 contains 14 residues. V was clipped by 8 bases and J by 3 bases, with 16 bases between them. The CDR3 DNA is TGTGCCAGCGGCGGCAGGGTCGGAAAAGAGACCCAGTACTTC. Translated: CASGGRVGKETQYF.

The sample holds many counts of this clonotype. The conserved phenylalanine or tryptophan is not found at the CDR3 terminus, so this likely reflects a read error. Because the CDR3's place on the DNA is in doubt, the DNA is left out and the CDR3 is given as listed by TCRdb. The genes are TRBV29-1 and TRBJ2-7; the table's D call, TRBD1, was not checked against the DNA. Germline V gene lookup returns CDR1 SQVTM and CDR2 ANQGSEA. The CDR3 contains 9 residues when both ends are counted. Here the CDR3 reads CSAAGIFCL.

This clonotype showed up many times. The chain uses TRBV5-6 and TRBJ2-7; D uncertain. Trimming removed 1 base from V and 1 base from J, with 9 bases in between. This CDR3 comprises 14 residues. In germline, CDR1 is SGHDT, CDR2 YYEEEE. In nucleotides, the CDR3 is TGTGCCAGCAGCTTGCTTGGCAGTTCCTACGAGCAGTACGTC. Translation gives CASSLLGSSYEQYV.

This clonotype has only a few counts. The chain links TRBV29-1 to TRBJ2-7; possible D gene TRBD1, 5 bases. V was cut by 0 bases and J by 12 bases, with 12 bases left in between. The CDR3 spans 11 residues. Germline V gene data show CDR1 as SQVTM and CDR2 as ANQGSEA. CDR3 DNA: TGCAGCGTTGAAGATTATGGGGCTCGGTACTTC. The encoded protein is CSVEDYGARYF.

CDR3 loop: CSASGPGQREEQYF. The CDR3 DNA follows: TGCAGTGCTAGTGGGCCGGGCCAACGGGAAGAGCAGTACTTC. The chain uses TRBV20-1 and TRBJ2-7; weak D call: TRBD2 (5 bases). Germline V gene sequence: CDR1 DFQATT, CDR2 SNEGSKA (reference sequence). The CDR3 contains 14 residues. Trimming left V 3 bases short and J 7 bases short, with 19 bases between.

This clonotype was counted many times. The genes are TRBV20-1 and TRBJ2-6, with no clear D. Germline loops: CDR1 DFQATT, CDR2 SNEGSKA (reference sequence). The CDR3 consists of 15 residues. The V gene lost 6 bases and the J gene lost 0 bases, with 12 bases spanning the gap. The CDR3 loop is CSAQVHHSGANVLTF. The CDR3 nucleotides read TGCAGTGCCCAGGTCCACCACTCTGGGGCCAACGTCCTGACTTTC.

The chain has TRBV5-6 and TRBJ1-6, with 9 bases fitting TRBD1. This CDR3 region has 16 residues. Germline-derived CDR1 and CDR2 are SGHDT and YYEEEE. J lost 9 bases, V lost 6 bases, and 13 bases had no gene match. Here the CDR3 DNA reads TGTGCCAGCAACTCCCGGACGGGGACAGGGTTTTCACCCCTCCACTTT. Translating gives CASNSRTGTGFSPLHF.

This clonotype was observed many times. This chain links TRBV27 with TRBJ2-7; D is possibly TRBD1 (6 bases). Germline lookup yields CDR1 MNHEY and CDR2 SMNVEV (reference sequence). Trimming took 6 bases from V and 5 from J, leaving 14 bases between them. There are 13 residues in the CDR3. CDR3 residues: CASRGAANHEQYF. The CDR3 DNA follows: TGTGCCAGCAGGGGGGCAGCCAACCACGAGCAGTACTTC.

This clonotype was observed many times. The chain carries TRBV6-5 and TRBJ1-1, with a possible D match to TRBD1 (6 bases). CDR1 is MNHEY and CDR2 is SVGAGI in the germline V gene. Trimming shortened V by 2 bases and J by 4 bases, and 14 bases separated the two germline ends. CDR3 length: 15 amino acids. CDR3 in amino acids: CASSYRSAGATEAFF. In DNA, the CDR3 is TGTGCCAGCAGTTACAGGTCGGCAGGGGCCACTGAAGCTTTCTTT.